This T cell receptor beta chain was sequenced during a study of blood T cell repertoires in COVID-19 (TCRdb year 2020). General notes on the study: Samples covering the acute and convalescent phases of COVID-19 were provided by collaborators in the United States, Italy and Spain. The prospective study material was composed of cDNA or gDNA derived from T cells, B-cell-depleted T cells, or PBMCs. Deeply sampled blood TCRbeta repertoires from subjects exposed to, actively infected with, or recovered from COVID-19 were included in the dataset. A freely available public database, intended as a resource for researchers studying the immune response to SARS-CoV-2, is where the repertoires were released. Samples came from the ongoing ImmuneRACE study (first 160 participants) plus 1,254 subjects from 6 global collaborators. Nearly every sample came with metadata listing a de-identified subject ID, COVID-19 status, age in years and sex. HLA class I and class II types, where available, came from metadata supplied by the sample provider rather than from assay-based typing.

The collaborating institutions used their own protocols to collect whole blood in K2EDTA tubes. Collaborator samples were shipped for TCRbeta analysis as frozen whole blood, isolated PBMCs, or DNA extracted from either sample type. In the case of this clone: Its cognate antigen has yet to be identified. Base qualities are not recorded, but no much larger clone differs from it by a single base.

What the work shows at the level of the full study, not this receptor alone: The quantity of clinical and demographic metadata differed by source and by participant and was supplied without curation.

Taken from cysteine to phenylalanine, the CDR3 has 18 residues. The DNA shown is the 54-base CDR3, in frame from base 1. V and J are trimmed by 4 bases and 0 bases, and the gene matches miss 14 bases of the junction. CDR1 and CDR2 (SGHRS, YFSETQ) derive from the germline V gene. TCRbeta CDR3 regions were amplified from genomic DNA by means of the immunoSEQ Assay, a bias-controlled multiplex PCR. The source study handled its data this way. The number of nucleated cells in each sample was estimated from the amplification of reference gene primers within the assay. Sequence reads were collapsed and filtered to measure the absolute abundance of every unique TCRbeta CDR3 rearrangement. For each sample, productive Simpson clonality was calculated by taking the square root of Simpson's diversity index across productive rearrangements. This is the immuneACCESS table as TCRdb keeps it, with only in-frame sequences that have V and J called. A part of the clones is gone; compared with another copy, unresolved V genes explain less than half, and the rest is unexplained. V and J calls and clone size are copied from that table; D and trimming were computed from the DNA. Here the sample has about 73,000 clones; 73% occur a single time. Roughly a fifth of the sample belongs to the ten largest clones.

Input material: peripheral blood. The clonotype originates from a man aged 60 to 69 with acute or convalescent COVID-19. The chain joins TRBV5-1 to TRBJ2-7; 9 bases in the junction line up with TRBD1. The DNA sequence is given as TGCGCCAGCAGCCTCAGGAGTGTCAGGGACAGGGACTCCTACGAGCAGTACTTC. Its protein reads: CASSLRSVRDRDSYEQYF.